The rows below give T cell receptor beta chains drawn from one sample of a study of PD-L1 blockade in urothelial cancer. Libraries were prepared by immunoSEQ multiplex PCR; TCRdb keeps only in-frame clonotypes and omits some of them. The sample holds 45,000 to 60,000 clones, roughly 85% seen once. The starting material was PBMCs, obtained around atezolizumab (anti-PD-L1) treatment. The receptors shown here come from a man between 65 and 85 years old with urothelial cancer. The CDR3 runs from the conserved cysteine through the conserved F or W. Fields, in order: clone size, J gene, D gene, V gene, CDR3 protein, CDR3 DNA. The D gene is left open where the match is weak. Not all rows give a size; the values are once, few, many and, for expanded clones, a class.

.,TRBJ1-1,.,TRBV18,CASSPPKMNTEAFF,TGTGCCAGCTCACCTCCCAAAATGAACACTGAAGCTTTCTTT
.,TRBJ2-7,.,TRBV6-1,CASSEVGVGEQYF,TGTGCCAGCAGTGAGGTGGGAGTGGGGGAGCAGTACTTC
.,TRBJ2-7,.,TRBV11-2,CASSLMTANEQYF,TGTGCCAGCAGCTTGATGACAGCTAACGAGCAGTACTTC
.,TRBJ2-2,.,TRBV7-3,CASSRAANTGELFF,TGTGCCAGCAGTCGAGCGGCGAACACCGGGGAGCTGTTTTTT
.,TRBJ1-2,.,TRBV7-9,CASSLVVYGYTF,TGTGCCAGCAGCTTAGTCGTCTATGGCTACACCTTC
.,TRBJ2-5,TRBD2,TRBV9,CASSALAGWGGDQYF,TGTGCCAGCAGCGCGCTAGCGGGGTGGGGCGGGGACCAGTACTTC
medium-sized,TRBJ2-1,TRBD2,TRBV27,CASSLNGREQFF,TGTGCCAGCAGTTTGAACGGGAGGGAGCAGTTCTTC
.,TRBJ2-2,TRBD2,TRBV18,CASSPNSGSGALNTGELFF,TGTGCCAGCTCACCAAACAGCGGGAGTGGGGCACTGAACACCGGGGAGCTGTTTTTT
.,TRBJ2-1,TRBD2,TRBV5-1,CASSLTAGEIYNEQFF,TGCGCCAGCAGCCTGACGGCGGGAGAAATTTACAATGAGCAGTTCTTC
.,TRBJ2-6,.,TRBV5-1,CASSPDRPGANVLTF,TGCGCCAGCAGCCCGGACAGACCTGGGGCCAACGTCCTGACTTTC
.,TRBJ2-1,.,TRBV12-1,CASSFASQGRGRNEQFF,TGTGCCAGCAGCTTTGCGTCACAGGGAAGAGGTAGGAATGAGCAGTTCTTC
.,TRBJ2-1,TRBD2,TRBV5-1,CASSSSGRPNEQFF,TGCGCCAGCAGCTCTAGCGGGAGGCCCAATGAGCAGTTCTTC
.,TRBJ2-2,.,TRBV12-2,CASRLNIYTGELFF,TGTGCAAGTCGCTTAAACATCTACACCGGGGAGCTGTTTTTT
once,TRBJ2-6,TRBD1,TRBV27,CASSSYMDRFGANVLTF,TGTGCCAGCAGTTCGTATATGGACAGGTTCGGGGCCAACGTCCTGACTTTC
once,TRBJ2-3,TRBD2,TRBV5-1,CASSPTRTSGSTDTQYF,TGCGCCAGCAGCCCCACCAGGACTAGCGGGAGTACAGATACGCAGTATTTT
.,TRBJ2-1,.,TRBV21-1,CASRLNRDEQFF,TGTGCCAGCAGATTAAACAGGGATGAGCAGTTCTTC
few,TRBJ2-7,TRBD1,TRBV28,CASSPGTGDYEQYF,TGTGCCAGCAGTCCGGGGACAGGAGACTACGAGCAGTACTTC
once,TRBJ2-1,TRBD2,TRBV7-2,CASSSGLAGGEQFF,TGTGCCAGCAGCTCCGGACTAGCGGGAGGAGAGCAGTTCTTC
.,TRBJ2-7,TRBD1,TRBV2,CASSAEGQGHYEQYF,TGTGCCAGCAGTGCGGAGGGACAGGGGCACTACGAGCAGTACTTC
.,TRBJ2-7,TRBD2,TRBV29-1,CSVETAREGLYEQYF,TGCAGCGTTGAAACAGCCCGGGAGGGGCTCTACGAGCAGTACTTC
.,TRBJ1-6,TRBD1,TRBV6-5,CASSYEGQNSPLHF,TGTGCCAGCAGTTACGAGGGACAGAATTCACCCCTCCACTTT
.,TRBJ1-4,TRBD1,TRBV29-1,CSVRQGSEKLFF,TGCAGCGTCAGACAGGGGAGTGAAAAACTGTTTTTT
.,TRBJ2-1,TRBD2,TRBV19,CASSMGYLLGREGPNEQFF,TGTGCCAGTAGTATGGGTTATCTTCTCGGGCGGGAGGGCCCCAATGAGCAGTTCTTC
.,TRBJ2-7,TRBD1,TRBV4-2,CASSQDKSGRDRGYEQYF,TGTGCCAGCAGCCAAGATAAAAGTGGTCGGGACAGAGGTTACGAGCAGTACTTC